This entry describes one TCR beta chain. The same CDR3 is also encoded by other DNA sequences in this sample. The data were obtained in a study of brain T cells in children with intractable seizures. Sequencing was performed with immunoSEQ multiplex PCR; in TCRdb, only in-frame clones are kept and a portion is missing. The sample consists of around 340,000 clones, 93% of them appearing once. The sample's time point: blood from clinic visit 5 months post-surgery; TSC patient then seizure free. Only cases whose brain tissue showed the highest T cell transcript signatures were sequenced. The CDR3 is 17 residues long. The V end lost 1 base, the J end lost 0 bases, and 13 bases lay between the germline ends. The germline V gene has CDR1 MGHRA and CDR2 YSYEKL.

The TCR was taken from a boy under two years old with tuberous sclerosis and intractable seizures. Material: peripheral blood, obtained more than 4 months after surgery. The V gene is TRBV4-1, the J gene TRBJ1-5, with D possibly matching TRBD1 (5 bases). The DNA of the CDR3 is TGCGCCAGCAGCCAAGTGTTGGGGGTTCTTAGCAATCAGCCCCAGCATTTT. Translation: CASSQVLGVLSNQPQHF.